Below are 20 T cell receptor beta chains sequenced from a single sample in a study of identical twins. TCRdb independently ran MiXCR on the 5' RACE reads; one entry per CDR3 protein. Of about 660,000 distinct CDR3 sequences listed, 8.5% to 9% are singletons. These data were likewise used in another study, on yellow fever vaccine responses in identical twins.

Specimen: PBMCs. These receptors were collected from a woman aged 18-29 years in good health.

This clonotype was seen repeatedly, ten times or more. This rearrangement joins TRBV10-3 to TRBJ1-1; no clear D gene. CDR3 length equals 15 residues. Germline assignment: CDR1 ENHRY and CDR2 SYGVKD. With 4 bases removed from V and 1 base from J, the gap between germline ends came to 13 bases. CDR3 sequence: CAISGSLAANTEAFF. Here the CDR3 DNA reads TGTGCCATCAGTGGCTCGTTGGCAGCGAACACTGAAGCTTTCTTT.

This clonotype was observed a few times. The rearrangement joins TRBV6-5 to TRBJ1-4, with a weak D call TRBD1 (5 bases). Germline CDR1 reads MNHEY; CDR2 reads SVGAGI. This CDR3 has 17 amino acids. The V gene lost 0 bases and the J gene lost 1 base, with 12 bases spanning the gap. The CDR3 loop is CASSYSRVRGTNEKLFF. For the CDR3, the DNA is TGTGCCAGCAGTTACTCTAGAGTAAGGGGAACTAATGAAAAACTGTTTTTT.

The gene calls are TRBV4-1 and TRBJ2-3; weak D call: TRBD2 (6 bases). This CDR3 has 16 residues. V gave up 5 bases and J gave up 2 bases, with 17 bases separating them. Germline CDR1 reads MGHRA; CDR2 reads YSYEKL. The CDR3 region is CASSIAPGVFTDTQYF. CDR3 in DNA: TGCGCCAGCAGCATTGCACCGGGGGTGTTCACAGATACGCAGTATTTT.

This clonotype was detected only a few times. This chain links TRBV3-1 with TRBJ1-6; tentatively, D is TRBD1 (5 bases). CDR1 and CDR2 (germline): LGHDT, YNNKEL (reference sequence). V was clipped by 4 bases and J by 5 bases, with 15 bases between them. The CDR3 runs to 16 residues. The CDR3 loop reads CASSLRSSGNNSPLHF. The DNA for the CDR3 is TGTGCCAGCAGCCTCCGATCGTCAGGGAATAATTCACCCCTCCACTTT. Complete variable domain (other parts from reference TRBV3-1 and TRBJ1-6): DTAVSQTPKYLVTQMGNDKSIKCEQNLGHDTMYWYKQDSKKFLKIMFSYNNKELIINETVPNRFSPKSPDKAHLNLHINSLELGDSAVYFCASSLRSSGNNSPLHFGNGTRLTVT.

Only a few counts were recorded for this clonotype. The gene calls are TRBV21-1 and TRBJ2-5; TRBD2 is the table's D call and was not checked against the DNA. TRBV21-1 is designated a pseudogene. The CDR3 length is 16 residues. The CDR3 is CASSKLAGVPKETQYF. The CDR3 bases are TGTGCCAGCAGCAAGTTAGCGGGGGTACCGAAAGAGACCCAGTACTTC.

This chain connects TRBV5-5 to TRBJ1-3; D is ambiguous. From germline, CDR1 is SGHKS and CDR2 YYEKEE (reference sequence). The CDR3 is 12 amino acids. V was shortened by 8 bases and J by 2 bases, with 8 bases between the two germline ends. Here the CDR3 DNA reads TGTGCCAGTCAAGTAACTGGAAACACCATATATTTT. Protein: CASQVTGNTIYF. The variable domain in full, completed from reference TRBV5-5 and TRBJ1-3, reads DAGVTQSPTHLIKTRGQQVTLRCSPISGHKSVSWYQQVLGQGPQFIFQYYEKEERGRGNFPDRFSARQFPNYSSELNVNALLLGDSALYLCASQVTGNTIYFGEGSWLTVV.

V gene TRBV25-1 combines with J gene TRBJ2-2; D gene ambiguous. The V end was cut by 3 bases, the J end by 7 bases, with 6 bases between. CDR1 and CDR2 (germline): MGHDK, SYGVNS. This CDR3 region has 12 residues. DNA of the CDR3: TGTGCCAGCAGTGAGGGAATCGGGGAGCTGTTTTTT. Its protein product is CASSEGIGELFF.

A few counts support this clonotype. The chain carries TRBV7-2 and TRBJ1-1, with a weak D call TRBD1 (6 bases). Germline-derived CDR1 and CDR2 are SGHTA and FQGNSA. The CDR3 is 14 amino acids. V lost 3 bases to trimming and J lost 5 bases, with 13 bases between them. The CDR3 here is CASSFEWGRTEAFF. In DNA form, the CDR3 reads TGTGCCAGCAGCTTTGAATGGGGGCGAACTGAAGCTTTCTTT.

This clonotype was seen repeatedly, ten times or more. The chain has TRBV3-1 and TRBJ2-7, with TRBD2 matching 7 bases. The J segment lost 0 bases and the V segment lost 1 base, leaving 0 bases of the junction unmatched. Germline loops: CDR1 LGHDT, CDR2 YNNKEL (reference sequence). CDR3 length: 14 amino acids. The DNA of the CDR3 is TGTGCCAGCAGCCAAGGCGGGGGCTCCTACGAGCAGTACTTC. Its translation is CASSQGGGSYEQYF.

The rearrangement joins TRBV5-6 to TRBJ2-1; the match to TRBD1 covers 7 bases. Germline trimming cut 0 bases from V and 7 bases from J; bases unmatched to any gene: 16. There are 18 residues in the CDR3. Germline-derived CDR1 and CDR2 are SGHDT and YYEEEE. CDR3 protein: CASSLELYTGELMNEQFF. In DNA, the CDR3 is TGTGCCAGCAGCTTGGAATTATATACAGGGGAACTCATGAATGAGCAGTTCTTC.

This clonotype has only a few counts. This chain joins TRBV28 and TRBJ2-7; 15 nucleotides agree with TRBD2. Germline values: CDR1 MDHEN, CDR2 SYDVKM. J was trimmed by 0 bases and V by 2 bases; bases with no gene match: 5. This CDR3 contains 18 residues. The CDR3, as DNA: TGTGCCAGCAGTTTAGATGGACTAGCGGGGGGGGGCTCCTACGAGCAGTACTTC. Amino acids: CASSLDGLAGGGSYEQYF.

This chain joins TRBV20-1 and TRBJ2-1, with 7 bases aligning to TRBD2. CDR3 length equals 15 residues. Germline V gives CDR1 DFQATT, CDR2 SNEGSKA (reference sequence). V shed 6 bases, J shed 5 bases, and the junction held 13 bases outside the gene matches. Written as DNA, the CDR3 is TGCAGTGCCCCTTCGACGGGGGGTTTAAACAATGAGCAGTTCTTC. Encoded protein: CSAPSTGGLNNEQFF.

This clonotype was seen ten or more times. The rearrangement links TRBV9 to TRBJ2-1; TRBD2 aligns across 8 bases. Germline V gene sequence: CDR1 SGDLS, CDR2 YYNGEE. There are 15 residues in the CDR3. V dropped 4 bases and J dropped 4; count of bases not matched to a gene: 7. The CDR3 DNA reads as TGTGCCAGCAGCCCCCGGGAGGGGGGATACAATGAGCAGTTCTTC. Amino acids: CASSPREGGYNEQFF. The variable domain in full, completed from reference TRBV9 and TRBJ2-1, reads DSGVTQTPKHLITATGQRVTLRCSPRSGDLSVYWYQQSLDQGLQFLIQYYNGEERAKGNILERFSAQQFPDLHSELNLSSLELGDSALYFCASSPREGGYNEQFFGPGTRLTVL.

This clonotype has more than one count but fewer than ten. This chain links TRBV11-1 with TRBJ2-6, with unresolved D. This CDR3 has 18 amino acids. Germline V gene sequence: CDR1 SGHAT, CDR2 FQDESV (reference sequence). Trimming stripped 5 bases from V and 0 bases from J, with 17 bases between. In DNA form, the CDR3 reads TGTGCCAGCAGCCCCCGCAAAGGAGCTGACTCTGGGGCCAACGTCCTGACTTTC. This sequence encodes CASSPRKGADSGANVLTF.

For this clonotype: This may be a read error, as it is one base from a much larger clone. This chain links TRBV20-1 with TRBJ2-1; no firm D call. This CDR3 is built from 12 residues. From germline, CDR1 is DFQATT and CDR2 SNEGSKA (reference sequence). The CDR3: CSAEVRYNEHFF. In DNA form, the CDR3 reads TGCAGTGCAGAAGTCCGTTACAATGAGCACTTCTTC.

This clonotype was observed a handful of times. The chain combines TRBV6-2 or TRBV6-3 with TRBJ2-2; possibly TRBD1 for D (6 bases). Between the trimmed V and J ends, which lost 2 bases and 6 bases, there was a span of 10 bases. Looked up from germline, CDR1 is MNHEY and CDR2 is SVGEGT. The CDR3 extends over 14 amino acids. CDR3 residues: CASSYHRESGELFF. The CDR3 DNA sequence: TGTGCCAGCAGTTACCACAGGGAATCCGGGGAGCTGTTTTTT.

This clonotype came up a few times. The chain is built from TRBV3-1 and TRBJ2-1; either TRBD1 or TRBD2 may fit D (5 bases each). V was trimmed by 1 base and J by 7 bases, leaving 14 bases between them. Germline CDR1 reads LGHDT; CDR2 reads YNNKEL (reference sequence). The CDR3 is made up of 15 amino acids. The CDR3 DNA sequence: TGTGCCAGCAGCCAAGTCCAGGGCCGGGGTAATGAGCAGTTCTTC. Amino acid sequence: CASSQVQGRGNEQFF.

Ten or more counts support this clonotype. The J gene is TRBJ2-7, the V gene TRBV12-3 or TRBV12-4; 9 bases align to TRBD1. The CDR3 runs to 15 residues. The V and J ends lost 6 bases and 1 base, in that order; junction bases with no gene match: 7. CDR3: CASSEGQGSSYEQYF. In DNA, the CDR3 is TGTGCCAGCAGCGAGGGACAGGGCTCATCCTACGAGCAGTACTTC.

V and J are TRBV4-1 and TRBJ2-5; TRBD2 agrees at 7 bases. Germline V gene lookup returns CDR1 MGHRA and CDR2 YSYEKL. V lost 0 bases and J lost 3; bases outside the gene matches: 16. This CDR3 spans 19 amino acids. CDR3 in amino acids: CASSQDGSGGPMGEETQYF. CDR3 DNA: TGCGCCAGCAGCCAAGATGGGTCGGGGGGACCGATGGGGGAAGAGACCCAGTACTTC.

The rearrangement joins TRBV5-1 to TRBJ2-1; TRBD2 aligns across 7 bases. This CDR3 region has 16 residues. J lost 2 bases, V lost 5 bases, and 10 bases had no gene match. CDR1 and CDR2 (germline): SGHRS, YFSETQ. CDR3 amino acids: CASSIGGTITYNEQFF. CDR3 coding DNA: TGCGCCAGCAGTATTGGTGGGACTATTACCTACAATGAGCAGTTCTTC.